This T cell receptor beta chain was recorded in a study of Ad26.COV2.S vaccination and SARS-CoV-2 variants. Germline V CDR1 and CDR2: SGHTA, FQGNSA. The V end was cut by 0 bases, the J end by 2 bases, with 16 bases between. The CDR3 extends over 17 amino acids. Clones were sequenced by immunoSEQ multiplex PCR, and TCRdb holds only the in-frame ones, with some missing. The profile shows about 350,000 clones, just over 90% of them singletons. This clonotype was obtained from a human donor who had recovered from COVID-19. V gene TRBV7-2 combines with J gene TRBJ1-2; perhaps TRBD1 as D (5 bases). Here the sequenced sample was peripheral blood, taken after recovery from COVID-19. The CDR3 DNA sequence: TGTGCCAGCAGCTTAGCAGCCAGGTCCGGGGGGAACTATGGCTACACCTTC. Its translation: CASSLAARSGGNYGYTF.